Shown below are 5 T cell receptor beta chains from a single sample sequenced in a study of molecular identifiers for immune sequencing clone quantification. One entry per CDR3 protein results from TCRdb running MiXCR on the PCR reads. The sample lists more than 300,000 distinct CDR3 sequences; roughly a fifth were seen once. The source material was naive CD8+ T cells from blood, with Jurkat cell RNA spiked in. Stated subset: FACS-sorted CD8+CD4-CCR7+CD45RA+ naive T cells. The receptors were gathered from a human donor in good health. Some libraries in this study had Jurkat cell RNA spiked in.

This clonotype was counted between two and nine times. J is TRBJ2-7 and V is TRBV29-1, with 12 nucleotides matching TRBD2. The CDR3 is 14 amino acids. The germline V gene encodes CDR1 SQVTM and CDR2 ANQGSEA. V lost 4 bases, J lost 3 bases, and 4 bases stayed unmatched. Here the CDR3 reads CSVGLAGEGYEQYF. The CDR3 DNA is TGCAGCGTTGGACTAGCGGGAGAGGGCTACGAGCAGTACTTC.

This clonotype was seen repeatedly, ten times or more. The chain combines TRBV28 with TRBJ2-7, with a weak D call TRBD1 (6 bases). CDR1 is MDHEN, CDR2 SYDVKM, per germline. The V and J ends lost 3 bases and 3 bases respectively, with 12 bases between them. The CDR3 totals 14 residues. The CDR3 nucleotides read TGTGCCAGCAGTTTCATGACAGGTTACTACGAGCAGTACTTC. Translating it yields CASSFMTGYYEQYF.

This clonotype was seen repeatedly, ten times or more. J is TRBJ2-7 and V is TRBV5-1; D uncertain. Germline CDR1 reads SGHRS; CDR2 reads YFSETQ. The V end was cut by 1 base, the J end by 3 bases, with 8 bases between. CDR3 size: 13 residues. As DNA, the CDR3 is TGCGCCAGCAGCTTGTCAGGATACTACGAGCAGTACTTC. This codes for CASSLSGYYEQYF.

This clonotype was observed a handful of times. V usage is TRBV24-1 and J usage is TRBJ2-3, with D uncertain. Per the germline V gene, CDR1 is KGHDR and CDR2 is SFDVKD. The CDR3 totals 13 residues. V dropped 0 bases and J dropped 7 bases, with 7 bases sitting between them. The CDR3 reads CATSDLGPNTQYF. The DNA for the CDR3 is TGTGCCACCAGTGATTTGGGTCCCAATACGCAGTATTTT.

The chain recombines TRBV5-6 with TRBJ2-7; 10 bases fit TRBD2. In germline, CDR1 is SGHDT, CDR2 YYEEEE. V was pared by 4 bases and J by 6 bases, with 10 bases of the junction left unmatched. This CDR3 region has 15 residues. DNA for the CDR3: TGTGCCAGCAGCCCGGCCCCCAGCGGGAGGGGCGAGCAGTACTTC. Its protein is CASSPAPSGRGEQYF.